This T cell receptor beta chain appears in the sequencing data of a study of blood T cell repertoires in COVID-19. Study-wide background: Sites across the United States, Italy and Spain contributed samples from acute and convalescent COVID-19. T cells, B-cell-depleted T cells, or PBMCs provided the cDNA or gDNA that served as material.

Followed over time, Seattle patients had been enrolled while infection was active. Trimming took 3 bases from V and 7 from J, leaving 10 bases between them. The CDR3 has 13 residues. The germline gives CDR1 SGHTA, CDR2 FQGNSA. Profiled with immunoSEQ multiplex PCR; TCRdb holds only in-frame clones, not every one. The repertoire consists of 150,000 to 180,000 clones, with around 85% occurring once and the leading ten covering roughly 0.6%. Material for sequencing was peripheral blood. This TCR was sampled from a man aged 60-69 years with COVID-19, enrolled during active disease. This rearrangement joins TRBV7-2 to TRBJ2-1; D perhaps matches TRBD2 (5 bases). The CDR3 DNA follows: TGTGCCAGCAGCTTGGTGACTACGAATGAGCAGTTCTTC. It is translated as CASSLVTTNEQFF.